The clone carrying this TCR beta chain was seen a handful of times. This record comes from a study of blood T cell repertoires in COVID-19. Across the whole study: Samples taken during acute and convalescent COVID-19 were collected in the United States, Italy and Spain.

The table came from immunoSEQ multiplex PCR; TCRdb's copy has only in-frame clones and leaves some out. Of some 400,000 clones in the sample, 70% to 85% were seen once. The length of the CDR3 is 16 residues. From germline, CDR1 is LGHDT and CDR2 YNNKEL (reference sequence). V lost 4 bases to trimming and J lost 5 bases, with 21 bases between them. The receptor was isolated from a human donor with acute or convalescent COVID-19. The donor label of this sample is uncertain. The chain joins TRBV3-1 (or the pseudogene TRBV3-2) to TRBJ2-7; TRBD1 might be the D (6 bases). Material: peripheral blood. CDR3 sequence (DNA): TGTGCCAGCAGCCCTGGTTACAGGGTGTTTACGGACGAGCAGTACTTC. This encodes CASSPGYRVFTDEQYF.